The 27 T cell receptor beta chains given below trace back to one sample, sequenced in a study of radiotherapy plus CTLA-4 blockade in lung cancer (dated by TCRdb to the late 2010s). Preparation of the library involved the immunoSEQ multiplex PCR assay. Entries here come from immuneACCESS through TCRdb and include only in-frame sequences with V and J called. Some clones fail to appear in such tables; in the studies checked, an unresolved V gene covers under half of the shortfall, and the cause of the remainder is unknown. The sample contains about 40,000 clones, 75% to 85% of them found a single time. 20% to 30% of the sample is taken by the ten largest. The sequences come from peripheral blood, collected from a patient treated with radiotherapy plus ipilimumab. Source of these receptors: a human donor with non-small cell lung cancer that progressed on radiotherapy plus ipilimumab.

The chain combines TRBV28 with TRBJ2-7; D remains unclear. The CDR3 length is 15 residues. CDR1 and CDR2 (germline): MDHEN, SYDVKM. V was pared by 3 bases and J by 4 bases, with 16 bases between. As DNA, the CDR3 is TGTGCCAGCAGTTTCCATTATCTGGGCTGGTACGAGCAGTACTTC. As protein: CASSFHYLGWYEQYF.

This clone was seen only once. The chain is built from TRBV27 and TRBJ1-5; TRBD1 might be the D (5 bases). Germline-derived CDR1 and CDR2 are MNHEY and SMNVEV (reference sequence). Trimming cost V 5 bases and J 0 bases, with 14 bases left between them. The CDR3 runs 16 residues. The CDR3, as DNA: TGTGCCAGCAGTCATTGGGGGAGGAATAGCAATCAGCCCCAGCATTTT. Its translation: CASSHWGRNSNQPQHF.

V is TRBV7-6 and J is TRBJ1-1; 8 bases align to TRBD1. The germline V gene encodes CDR1 SGHVS and CDR2 FNYEAQ. With V trimmed by 5 bases and J by 4 bases, 18 bases remained unmatched. The CDR3 is 18 residues long. CDR3 sequence: CASSHMPRKQGGGTEAFF. CDR3 nucleotides: TGTGCCAGCAGCCATATGCCGCGGAAACAGGGGGGGGGCACTGAAGCTTTCTTT.

The chain joins TRBV7-3 to TRBJ2-1, with D possibly matching TRBD2 (7 bases). The germline V gene has CDR1 SGHTA and CDR2 FQGTGA. The CDR3 has 12 amino acids. V lost 4 bases, J lost 8 bases, and 9 bases lay in between. The CDR3 DNA reads as TGTGCCAGCAGCTCGGGGGGCGATGAGCAGTTCTTC. Amino acid sequence: CASSSGGDEQFF.

The gene calls are TRBV7-8 and TRBJ1-1; TRBD1 agrees at 10 bases. Germline trimming cut 5 bases from V and 0 bases from J; bases unmatched to any gene: 3. This CDR3 is 15 amino acids long. The germline V gene encodes CDR1 SGHVS and CDR2 FQNEAQ. In nucleotides, the CDR3 is TGTGCCAGCAGCGTGACAGGGGGCGTGAACACTGAAGCTTTCTTT. Its translation: CASSVTGGVNTEAFF.

The V and J genes are TRBV11-2 and TRBJ2-5, with 9 nucleotides matching TRBD2. The DNA end favors TRBJ2-7, so the J call may be wrong. This CDR3 is built from 15 residues. Germline V lookup: CDR1 SGHAT, CDR2 FQNNGV. The DNA of the CDR3 is TGTGCCAGCAGCTTAAGGCGGGGGGGAACCTACGAGCAGTACTTC. As protein: CASSLRRGGTYEQYF.

V usage is TRBV28 and J usage is TRBJ1-1; D is ambiguous. The CDR3 covers 15 residues. The germline gives CDR1 MDHEN, CDR2 SYDVKM. Trimming took 6 bases from V and 0 from J, leaving 14 bases between them. The DNA for the CDR3 is TGTGCCAGCAGCCCTATAGGGAGCTTGAACACTGAAGCTTTCTTT. The encoded protein is CASSPIGSLNTEAFF. Complete variable domain (other parts from reference TRBV28 and TRBJ1-1): DVKVTQSSRYLVKRTGEKVFLECVQDMDHENMFWYRQDPGLGLRLIYFSYDVKMKEKGDIPEGYSVSREKKERFSLILESASTNQTSMYLCASSPIGSLNTEAFFGQGTRLTVV.

The chain couples TRBV2 to TRBJ1-1; tentative D call: TRBD1 (6 bases). Trimming cost V 8 bases and J 3 bases, with 16 bases left between them. The CDR3 is 14 residues long. Germline V gene sequence: CDR1 SNHLY, CDR2 FYNNEI. This chain's CDR3 is CASGAEGGYTEAFF. In DNA, the CDR3 is TGTGCCAGCGGAGCCGAAGGGGGATACACTGAAGCTTTCTTT.

This clone was detected only once. The V gene is TRBV4-1, the J gene TRBJ1-5; D possibly corresponds to TRBD1 (6 bases). CDR1 and CDR2 (germline): MGHRA, YSYEKL. This CDR3 comprises 14 residues. With 0 bases removed from V and 7 bases from J, the gap between germline ends came to 10 bases. CDR3 sequence reads: CASSQDHRVQPQHF. The CDR3 DNA reads TGCGCCAGCAGCCAAGATCACAGGGTACAGCCCCAGCATTTT.

V and J are TRBV19 and TRBJ2-7, with TRBD1 matching over 8 bases. With 6 bases clipped from V and 5 bases from J, the junction kept 9 bases outside the gene matches. The germline gives CDR1 LNHDA, CDR2 SQIVND (reference sequence). The CDR3 runs 14 residues. The DNA for the CDR3 is TGTGCCAGTAGCCCCGTTGGACAGGGCCACGAGCAGTACTTC. It codes for CASSPVGQGHEQYF.

This chain connects TRBV19 to TRBJ2-5; TRBD1 matches 7 bases. The J segment lost 8 bases and the V segment lost 6 bases, leaving 12 bases of the junction unmatched. The CDR3 spans 14 residues. Germline V gene data show CDR1 as LNHDA and CDR2 as SQIVND (reference sequence). The CDR3 here is CASSPTGTAGTQYF. In DNA form, the CDR3 reads TGTGCCAGTAGCCCGACCGGGACAGCCGGAACCCAGTACTTC.

The CDR3 coding sequence is TGTGCCAGCAGAGGTCAGGGGGACACCGGGGAGCTGTTTTTT. It specifies CASRGQGDTGELFF. This chain links TRBV2 with TRBJ2-2; 7 nucleotides agree with TRBD1. Germline CDR1 is SNHLY and CDR2 is FYNNEI. With V trimmed by 6 bases and J by 3 bases, 4 bases remained unmatched. The CDR3 covers 14 residues.

The DNA for the CDR3 is TGTGCCAGTAGACGAGCGGGCTCCTATAATTCACCCCTCCACTTT. As protein: CASRRAGSYNSPLHF. The chain has TRBV19 and TRBJ1-6; D gene ambiguous. Germline-derived CDR1 and CDR2 are LNHDA and SQIVND (reference sequence). This CDR3 has 15 amino acids. The ends were cut back, 6 bases at V and 0 bases at J, with 9 bases in the middle.

V usage is TRBV4-2 and J usage is TRBJ2-3; 13 bases fit TRBD2. The CDR3 length is 19 residues. CDR1 LGHNA and CDR2 YNFKEQ come from the germline V gene. The trim removed 0 bases at V and 2 bases at J, leaving 8 bases unmatched. The CDR3 reads CASSQELAGGYDDTDTQYF. The DNA of the CDR3 is TGTGCCAGCAGCCAAGAACTAGCGGGGGGGTATGATGACACAGATACGCAGTATTTT.

The rearrangement uses TRBV27 and TRBJ2-2; TRBD1 matches at 7 bases. This CDR3 spans 16 amino acids. V trimming: 5 bases; J trimming: 6 bases; junction bases outside the gene matches: 12. Per the germline V gene, CDR1 is MNHEY and CDR2 is SMNVEV (reference sequence). This chain's CDR3 is CASSGSTGAVAGELFF. The CDR3, as DNA: TGTGCCAGCAGTGGATCAACAGGGGCAGTGGCCGGGGAGCTGTTTTTT.

The chain carries TRBV6-1 and TRBJ2-7, with 8 bases fitting TRBD1. The V and J ends lost 0 bases and 6 bases, in that order; junction bases with no gene match: 13. The germline CDR1 and CDR2 sequences are MNHNS and SASEGT. The CDR3 sequence is 17 residues long. CDR3 coding DNA: TGTGCCAGCAGTGAAGCGCTCTTGGCAGGGGGCTTCTTCGAGCAGTACTTC. Its translation is CASSEALLAGGFFEQYF.

This clone was observed a handful of times. In nucleotides, the CDR3 is TGCGCCAGCAGCCAGGAGACAGGGCTCCCTGAAGCTTTCTTT. Amino acids: CASSQETGLPEAFF. The chain uses TRBV5-1 and TRBJ1-1; 7 bases match TRBD1. The junction had 9 bases not matched to a gene; V was cut back by 4 bases and J by 6 bases. CDR1 and CDR2 from the germline V gene are SGHRS and YFSETQ. The CDR3 runs to 14 residues.

The chain links TRBV10-3 to TRBJ1-6; tentatively, D is TRBD1 (5 bases). The germline V and J ends were trimmed by 11 bases and 7 bases, with 18 bases remaining between them. Germline-derived CDR1 and CDR2 are ENHRY and SYGVKD. The CDR3 length is 14 residues. CDR3 sequence: CAADRDGGNSPLHF. CDR3 DNA: TGTGCCGCCGACCGGGACGGAGGGAATTCACCCCTCCACTTT.

The rearrangement links TRBV27 to TRBJ2-5; tentative D call: TRBD2 (5 bases). With 3 bases removed from V and 4 bases from J, the gap between germline ends came to 6 bases. Germline-derived CDR1 and CDR2 are MNHEY and SMNVEV (reference sequence). The length of the CDR3 is 12 residues. The CDR3 bases are TGTGCCAGCAGTTTTGCGGGAGAGACCCAGTACTTC. Its protein product is CASSFAGETQYF.

This rearrangement joins TRBV2 to TRBJ1-5, with TRBD1 matching over 9 bases. The CDR3 is made up of 13 amino acids. Germline assignment: CDR1 SNHLY and CDR2 FYNNEI. J lost 7 bases, V lost 6 bases, and 4 bases had no gene match. The CDR3 DNA reads TGTGCCAGCAGGGGACAGGGTTTCCAGCCCCAGCATTTT. Its protein is CASRGQGFQPQHF.

The gene calls are TRBV5-4 and TRBJ2-7; 8 bases agree with TRBD2. With 6 bases clipped from V and 0 bases from J, the junction kept 8 bases outside the gene matches. CDR1 SGHNT and CDR2 YYREEE come from the germline V gene (reference sequence). The CDR3 length is 15 residues. The DNA for the CDR3 is TGTGCCAGCAATTCGGGGGGGGCCTTCTCCTACGAGCAGTACTTC. This sequence encodes CASNSGGAFSYEQYF.

The chain is built from TRBV19 and TRBJ1-6; a possible D gene is TRBD1 (6 bases). V dropped 3 bases and J dropped 9 bases, with 24 bases sitting between them. The germline V gene has CDR1 LNHDA and CDR2 SQIVND (reference sequence). The CDR3 covers 18 residues. The CDR3 region is CASSIAWVKGVVSSPLHF. As DNA, the CDR3 is TGTGCCAGTAGTATTGCCTGGGTGAAGGGGGTTGTGAGTTCACCCCTCCACTTT. Supplemented by reference TRBV19 and TRBJ1-6, the full variable domain reads DGGITQSPKYLFRKEGQNVTLSCEQNLNHDAMYWYRQDPGQGLRLIYYSQIVNDFQKGDIAEGYSVSREKKESFPLTVTSAQKNPTAFYLCASSIAWVKGVVSSPLHFGNGTRLTVT.

The chain couples TRBV5-4 to TRBJ2-3; 9 positions match TRBD2. The CDR3 has 15 amino acids. Germline V gene lookup returns CDR1 SGHNT and CDR2 YYREEE (reference sequence). J gave up 3 bases and V 0 bases, and 2 bases lay outside the gene matches. CDR3 coding DNA: TGTGCCAGCAGCTTGGGACTAGCGGAGACAGATACGCAGTATTTT. Protein: CASSLGLAETDTQYF.

Here the CDR3 reads CASSPGFTLLMGNQPQHF. Written as DNA, the CDR3 is TGTGCCAGCAGTCCAGGCTTCACGCTTCTTATGGGCAATCAGCCCCAGCATTTT. This chain uses TRBV27 with TRBJ1-5; D gene unclear. V lost 5 bases, J lost 2 bases, and 22 bases lay in between. Germline V CDR1 and CDR2: MNHEY, SMNVEV (reference sequence). CDR3 length: 18 residues.

In this sample, this clone turned up once. V and J are TRBV10-3 and TRBJ2-3, with a possible D match to TRBD1 (6 bases). The CDR3 is 15 amino acids. The germline V gene has CDR1 ENHRY and CDR2 SYGVKD. V was shortened by 3 bases and J by 3 bases, with 13 bases between the two germline ends. The CDR3 bases are TGTGCCATCAGTGACCACAGGGTGAGAACAGATACGCAGTATTTT. This codes for CAISDHRVRTDTQYF.

The chain employs TRBV6-1 and TRBJ2-7; the D gene is possibly TRBD2 (6 bases). Per the germline V gene, CDR1 is MNHNS and CDR2 is SASEGT. CDR3 length equals 15 residues. With 3 bases removed from V and 3 bases from J, the gap between germline ends came to 15 bases. CDR3 sequence reads: CASSEEGSLGYEQYF. In DNA, the CDR3 is TGTGCCAGCAGTGAGGAGGGCTCCCTTGGCTACGAGCAGTACTTC.

The rearrangement joins TRBV5-4 to TRBJ2-7; a weak D match, TRBD1 (5 bases). The V end lost 0 bases, the J end lost 3 bases, and 13 bases lay between the germline ends. CDR1 SGHNT and CDR2 YYREEE come from the germline V gene (reference sequence). The CDR3 covers 15 residues. This CDR3 is CASSLDSRVGYEQYF. The CDR3 bases are TGTGCCAGCAGCTTGGATAGCAGGGTGGGCTACGAGCAGTACTTC.